The 8 T cell receptor beta chains below all came from one sample that was sequenced in a study of blood T cells in healthy people across ages. Alongside a J-beta primer mix, a sample-barcoded 5' primer served in a second PCR lasting 7 to 11 cycles. One entry per CDR3 protein results from TCRdb running MiXCR on the 5' RACE reads. Of 1.5 million to 2 million distinct CDR3 sequences in the sample, approximately 30% were seen once. Sequences were obtained from blood. The receptor source for this set is a woman in her thirties in good health.

This chain uses TRBV6-2 or TRBV6-3 with TRBJ2-1; D may be TRBD1 (5 bases). Germline lookup yields CDR1 MNHEY and CDR2 SVGEGT. V was shortened by 5 bases and J by 10 bases, with 12 bases between the two germline ends. The CDR3 extends over 12 amino acids. The CDR3 sequence: CASSNRLGEQFF. For the CDR3, the DNA is TGTGCCAGCAGTAACAGGCTAGGGGAGCAGTTCTTC.

The chain couples TRBV5-1 to TRBJ2-7, with 7 bases that match TRBD2. With 0 bases clipped from V and 7 bases from J, the junction kept 7 bases outside the gene matches. This CDR3 is built from 14 residues. Per the germline V gene, CDR1 is SGHRS and CDR2 is YFSETQ. The CDR3 is CASSLADGGSEQYF. In DNA form, the CDR3 reads TGCGCCAGCAGCTTGGCCGACGGGGGGTCGGAGCAGTACTTC.

This clonotype appeared a few times. The chain links TRBV7-2 to TRBJ2-1; 8 positions agree with TRBD2. Germline CDR1 SGHTA, CDR2 FQGNSA. This CDR3 has 17 amino acids. V shed 5 bases, J shed 7 bases, and the junction held 16 bases outside the gene matches. The CDR3 spells CASSQGGGRPGGNEQFF. The CDR3 DNA reads TGTGCCAGCAGCCAAGGTGGCGGGAGGCCTGGTGGGAATGAGCAGTTCTTC.

The J gene is TRBJ2-1, the V gene TRBV9; TRBD2 aligns across 14 bases. The V gene end was trimmed by 3 bases and the J gene end by 9 bases; junction bases not matched to a gene: 5. The CDR3 length is 15 residues. In germline, CDR1 is SGDLS, CDR2 YYNGEE. CDR3 nucleotides: TGTGCCAGCAGCGCAGGGACTAGCGGGAGTCGTGAGCAGTTCTTC. Translation: CASSAGTSGSREQFF.

The chain recombines TRBV5-8 with TRBJ1-5; D gene uncertain. Trimming took 6 bases from V and 7 from J, leaving 17 bases between them. Looked up from germline, CDR1 is SGHTS and CDR2 is YDEGEE. This CDR3 has 14 residues. The CDR3 region is CASNFKRVGQPQHF. CDR3 DNA sequence: TGTGCCAGCAACTTCAAACGGGTAGGGCAGCCCCAGCATTTT.

This clonotype has more than one count but fewer than ten. This sequence joins TRBV5-6 and TRBJ2-5; 11 positions agree with TRBD2. The CDR3 spans 17 residues. V lost 0 bases and J lost 7; bases outside the gene matches: 11. Per the germline V gene, CDR1 is SGHDT and CDR2 is YYEEEE. The CDR3 region is CASSLVTSGAPAGTQYF. CDR3 DNA sequence: TGTGCCAGCAGCTTGGTGACTAGCGGGGCTCCGGCAGGGACCCAGTACTTC.

This clonotype was seen ten or more times. V gene TRBV12-3 or TRBV12-4 combines with J gene TRBJ2-1; tentative D call: TRBD2 (6 bases). V dropped 0 bases and J dropped 4 bases, with 13 bases sitting between them. The CDR3 length is 16 residues. DNA of the CDR3: TGTGCCAGCAGTTTAGCGAGGTTGCGGGGATACAATGAGCAGTTCTTC. Translation gives CASSLARLRGYNEQFF.

This clonotype occurred many times. The V call is TRBV29-1, the J call TRBJ2-5, with D perhaps TRBD1 (6 bases). Germline V gene data show CDR1 as SQVTM and CDR2 as ANQGSEA. The CDR3 consists of 13 residues. V lost 2 bases and J 5 bases, leaving 12 bases between the germline ends. This CDR3 is CSVESGQRETQYF. The CDR3 region has the DNA TGCAGCGTTGAATCTGGACAGAGGGAGACCCAGTACTTC.